This TCR beta chain stems from a study of blood T cell repertoires in COVID-19. Study in general: The United States, Italy and Spain were the sources of the acute and convalescent COVID-19 samples.

Original data processing: Amplification of reference gene primers provided the estimated nucleated cell counts. The data were produced by immunoSEQ multiplex PCR, yet TCRdb's version contains in-frame clones alone and is incomplete. Clonal size and the V and J genes are those of that table, whereas D and trimming came from the DNA. The profile shows about 440,000 clones, around nine tenths of them singletons. The CDR3 spans 16 residues. Trimming stripped 4 bases from V and 1 base from J, with 17 bases between. Germline V CDR1 and CDR2: MNHNS, SASEGT. This chain links TRBV6-1 with TRBJ2-7; D perhaps matches TRBD2 (5 bases). The sequenced sample consisted of peripheral blood. The clonotype was recovered from a woman in her twenties or thirties with acute or convalescent COVID-19. CDR3 nucleotide sequence: TGTGCCAGCAGTGCTAGCATCTCCTTTCATTCCTACGAGCAGTACTTC. Encoded protein: CASSASISFHSYEQYF.